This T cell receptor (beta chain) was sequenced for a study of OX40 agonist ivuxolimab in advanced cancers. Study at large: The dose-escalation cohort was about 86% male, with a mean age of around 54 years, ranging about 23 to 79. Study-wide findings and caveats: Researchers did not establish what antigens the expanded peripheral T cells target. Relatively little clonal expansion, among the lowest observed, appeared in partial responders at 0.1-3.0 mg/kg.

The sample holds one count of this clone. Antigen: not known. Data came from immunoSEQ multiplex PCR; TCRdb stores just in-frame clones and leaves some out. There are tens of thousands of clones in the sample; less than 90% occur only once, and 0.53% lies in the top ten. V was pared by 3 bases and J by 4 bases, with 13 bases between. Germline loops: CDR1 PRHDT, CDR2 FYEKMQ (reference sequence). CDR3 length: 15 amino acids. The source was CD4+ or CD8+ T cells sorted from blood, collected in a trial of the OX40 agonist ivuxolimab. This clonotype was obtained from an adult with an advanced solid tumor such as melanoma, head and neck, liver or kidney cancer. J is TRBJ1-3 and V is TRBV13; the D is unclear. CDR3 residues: CASSLEPRQGNTIYF. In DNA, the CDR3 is TGTGCCAGCAGCTTGGAGCCTCGTCAAGGAAACACCATATATTTT.